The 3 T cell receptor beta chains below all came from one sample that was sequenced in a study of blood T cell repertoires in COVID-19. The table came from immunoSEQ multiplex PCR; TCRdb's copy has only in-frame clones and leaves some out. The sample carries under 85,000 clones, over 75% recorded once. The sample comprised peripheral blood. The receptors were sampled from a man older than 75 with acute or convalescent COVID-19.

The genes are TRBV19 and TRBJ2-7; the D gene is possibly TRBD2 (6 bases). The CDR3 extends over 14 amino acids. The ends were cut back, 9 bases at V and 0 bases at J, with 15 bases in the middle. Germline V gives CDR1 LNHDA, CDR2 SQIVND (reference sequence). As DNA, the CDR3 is TGTGCCAGCAACCCGGGACTGTACTCCTACGAGCAGTACTTC. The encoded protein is CASNPGLYSYEQYF.

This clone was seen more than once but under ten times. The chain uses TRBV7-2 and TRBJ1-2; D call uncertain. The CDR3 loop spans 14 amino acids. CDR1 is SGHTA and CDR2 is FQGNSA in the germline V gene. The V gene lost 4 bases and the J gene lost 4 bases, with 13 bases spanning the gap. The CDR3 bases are TGTGCCAGCAGCTCACCACGGAGAAGCTATGGCTACACCTTC. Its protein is CASSSPRRSYGYTF.

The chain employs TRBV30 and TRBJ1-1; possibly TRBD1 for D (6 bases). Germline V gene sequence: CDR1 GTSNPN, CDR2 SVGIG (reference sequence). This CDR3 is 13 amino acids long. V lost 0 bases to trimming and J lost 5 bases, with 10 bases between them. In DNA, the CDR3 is TGTGCCTGGAGTGTTTCAGGGGAAACTGAAGCTTTCTTT. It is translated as CAWSVSGETEAFF.